The clone carrying this T cell receptor beta chain was seen only a few times. Its antigen is unidentified. The source of the sample is a study of T-cell memory formation after mild COVID-19. Across the study: TCR clusters mostly belonged to single donors.

Using constant-segment primers, 5'RACE produced TCR alpha and TCR beta cDNA libraries carrying sample barcodes and UMIs. TCRdb processed the 5' RACE reads anew with MiXCR; each CDR3 protein has one entry. The table has about 560,000 distinct CDR3 sequences, roughly 17% seen once; the top ten hold about 7.4%. The CDR3 sequence is 15 residues long. CDR1 is SGHRS, CDR2 YFSETQ, per germline. V lost 2 bases, J lost 4 bases, and 9 bases stayed unmatched. Study outcomes and limitations: The study found balanced CD4/CD8 in clones contracting day 15 to 85 and a CD4+ lean in later expanders.

The TCR was taken from an adult woman who had mild COVID-19 (a few samples of this study predate the infection). Cell type and time point are not known. The chain carries TRBV5-1 and TRBJ2-7; 7 bases map to TRBD1. Sequencing was performed on PBMCs or a T cell subset sorted from them (not recorded which). In DNA form, the CDR3 reads TGCGCCAGCAGCTTACGGACAGGCGGCAGATACGAGCAGTACTTC. Encoded protein: CASSLRTGGRYEQYF.